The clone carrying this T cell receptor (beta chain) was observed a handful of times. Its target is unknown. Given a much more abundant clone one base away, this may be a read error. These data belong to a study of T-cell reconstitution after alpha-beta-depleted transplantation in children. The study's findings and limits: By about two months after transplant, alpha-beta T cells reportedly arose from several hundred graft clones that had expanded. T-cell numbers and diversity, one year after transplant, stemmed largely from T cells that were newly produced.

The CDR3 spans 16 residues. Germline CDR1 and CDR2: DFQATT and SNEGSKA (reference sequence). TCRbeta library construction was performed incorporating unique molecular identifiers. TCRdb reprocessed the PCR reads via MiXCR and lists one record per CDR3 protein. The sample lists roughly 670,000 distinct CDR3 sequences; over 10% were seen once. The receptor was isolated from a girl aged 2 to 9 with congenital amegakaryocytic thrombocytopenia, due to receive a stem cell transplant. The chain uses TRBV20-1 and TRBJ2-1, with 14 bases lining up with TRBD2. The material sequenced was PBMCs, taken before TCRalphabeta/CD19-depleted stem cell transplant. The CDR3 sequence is CCARPRTSGRLDEQFF. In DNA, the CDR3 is TGCTGTGCTAGACCCAGGACTAGCGGGAGGCTAGATGAGCAGTTCTTC.